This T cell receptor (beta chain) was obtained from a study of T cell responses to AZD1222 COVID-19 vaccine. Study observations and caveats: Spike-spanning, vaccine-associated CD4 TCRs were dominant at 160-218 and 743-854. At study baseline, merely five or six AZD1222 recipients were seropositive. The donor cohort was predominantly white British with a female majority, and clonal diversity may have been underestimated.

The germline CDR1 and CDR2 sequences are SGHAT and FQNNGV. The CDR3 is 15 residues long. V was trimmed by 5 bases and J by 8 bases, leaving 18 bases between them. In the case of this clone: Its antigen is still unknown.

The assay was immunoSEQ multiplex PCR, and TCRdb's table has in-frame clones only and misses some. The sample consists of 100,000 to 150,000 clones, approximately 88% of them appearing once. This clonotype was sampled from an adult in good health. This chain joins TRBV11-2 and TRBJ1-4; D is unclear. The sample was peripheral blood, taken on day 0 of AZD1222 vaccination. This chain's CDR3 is CASSPKKPAGEKLFF. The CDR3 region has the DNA TGTGCCAGCAGCCCCAAAAAGCCCGCGGGGGAAAAACTGTTTTTT.